The 23 T cell receptor beta chains reported below all come from one sample, sequenced in a study of T-cell reconstitution after alpha-beta-depleted transplantation in children. Unique molecular identifiers tagged the TCRbeta library. TCRdb fed the PCR reads into MiXCR, producing one record per CDR3 protein. The table lists approximately 270,000 distinct CDR3 sequences, about 24% of them singletons. The material sequenced was PBMCs, mostly from graft donor cells, taken 360 days after TCRalphabeta/CD19-depleted stem cell transplant. These receptors all come from a female patient between 2 and 15 years old who had a stem cell transplant for congenital amegakaryocytic thrombocytopenia, so the T cells may come from the graft donor.

The gene calls are TRBV2 and TRBJ1-4, with D tentatively TRBD1 (5 bases). Trimming cost V 6 bases and J 0 bases, with 8 bases left between them. The CDR3 contains 14 residues. CDR1 and CDR2 from the germline V gene are SNHLY and FYNNEI. The CDR3 region is CASRGTTTNEKLFF. Written as DNA, the CDR3 is TGTGCCAGCAGGGGGACCACAACTAATGAAAAACTGTTTTTT. The full variable domain, completed using reference TRBV2 and TRBJ1-4, is EPEVTQTPSHQVTQMGQEVILRCVPISNHLYFYWYRQILGQKVEFLVSFYNNEISEKSEIFDDQFSVERPDGSNFTLKIRSTKLEDSAMYFCASRGTTTNEKLFFGSGTQLSVL.

This chain uses TRBV12-3 or TRBV12-4 with TRBJ2-7; D not resolved. This CDR3 is built from 14 residues. Trimming removed 1 base from V and 0 bases from J, with 7 bases in between. CDR3 sequence (DNA): TGTGCCAGCAGTTTAGGGGGATTCTCCTACGAGCAGTACTTC. It is translated as CASSLGGFSYEQYF.

Only a few counts were recorded for this clonotype. The rearrangement uses TRBV7-6 and TRBJ1-1, with D uncertain. V was trimmed by 8 bases and J by 1 base, leaving 14 bases between them. The germline CDR1 and CDR2 sequences are SGHVS and FNYEAQ. The CDR3 is made up of 14 amino acids. CDR3 nucleotides: TGTGCCAGCCTAGGGAGGCAGACGAACACTGAAGCTTTCTTT. Protein product: CASLGRQTNTEAFF.

The chain combines TRBV12-3 or TRBV12-4 with TRBJ1-2; D unclear. CDR3 length: 18 amino acids. Trimming took off 3 bases at V and 6 bases at J, with 26 bases between the two ends. This CDR3 reads CASSFGLSQPDPTDGYTF. As DNA, the CDR3 is TGTGCCAGCAGTTTCGGTTTGTCGCAACCCGACCCAACTGATGGCTACACCTTC.

This clonotype was counted between two and nine times. This chain uses TRBV20-1 with TRBJ2-1; D is ambiguous. Trimming took 0 bases from V and 4 from J, leaving 1 base between them. The CDR3 extends over 11 amino acids. CDR1 DFQATT and CDR2 SNEGSKA come from the germline V gene (reference sequence). CDR3 nucleotides: TGCAGTGCTAGAGATTACAATGAGCAGTTCTTC. Protein sequence: CSARDYNEQFF.

As for this clonotype: A much larger clone differs from this one at a single base, so this may be a read error. The chain couples TRBV4-1 to TRBJ1-1; a weak D match, TRBD1 (6 bases). The CDR3 contains 15 residues. CDR1 is MGHRA and CDR2 is YSYEKL in the germline V gene. CDR3 sequence reads: CASNQVAGENTEAFF. The CDR3 nucleotides are TGCGCCAGCAACCAAGTCGCAGGGGAGAACACTGAAGCTTTCTTT.

J is TRBJ2-7 and V is TRBV20-1; 8 nucleotides align to TRBD2. CDR3 length equals 13 residues. J gave up 3 bases and V 6 bases, and 7 bases lay outside the gene matches. Germline lookup yields CDR1 DFQATT and CDR2 SNEGSKA (reference sequence). The CDR3 is CSAASGRGYEQYF. In nucleotides, the CDR3 is TGCAGTGCAGCGTCCGGGAGGGGCTACGAGCAGTACTTC.

This clonotype showed up just once. The V gene is TRBV2, the J gene TRBJ2-7; 8 nucleotides line up with TRBD1. The germline V gene encodes CDR1 SNHLY and CDR2 FYNNEI. This CDR3 region has 15 residues. With V trimmed by 4 bases and J by 2 bases, 7 bases remained unmatched. The CDR3 DNA reads as TGTGCCAGCAGTGCCAACAGGGGGGACCCCTACGAGCAGTACTTC. Its translation is CASSANRGDPYEQYF.

CDR3 residues: CASSSLPGYRGGSPLHF. CDR3 nucleotide sequence: TGTGCCAGCAGCTCCCTCCCAGGGTATCGTGGAGGATCACCCCTCCACTTT. V is TRBV7-8 and J is TRBJ1-6; D may be TRBD1 (5 bases). The V gene's germline CDR1 is SGHVS and CDR2 FQNEAQ. The CDR3 spans 17 residues. V was clipped by 4 bases and J by 10 bases, with 23 bases between them.

The gene calls are TRBV29-1 and TRBJ2-3; D ambiguous. In germline, CDR1 is SQVTM, CDR2 ANQGSEA. The CDR3 consists of 17 residues. V lost 0 bases and J lost 3, with 19 bases in between. CDR3 sequence reads: CSVEDSRTVKGTDTQYF. Here the CDR3 DNA reads TGCAGCGTTGAAGATTCAAGAACGGTCAAAGGGACAGATACGCAGTATTTT.

This clonotype was seen many times. The CDR3 loop reads CASSQLARGAIDEQFF. CDR3 sequence (DNA): TGTGCCAGCAGTCAACTGGCCCGGGGGGCCATAGATGAGCAGTTCTTC. The genes are TRBV12-3 or TRBV12-4 and TRBJ2-1, with D possibly TRBD2 on 7 matching bases. The CDR3 spans 16 residues. Trimming left V 5 bases short and J 8 bases short, with 22 bases between.

This rearrangement joins TRBV12-3 or TRBV12-4 to TRBJ1-5; no clear D gene. V was clipped by 3 bases and J by 4 bases, with 10 bases between them. This CDR3 is built from 14 residues. This CDR3 reads CASSFEIRNQPQHF. DNA for the CDR3: TGTGCCAGCAGTTTTGAGATCAGAAATCAGCCCCAGCATTTT.

This clonotype was detected only a few times. The chain carries TRBV29-1 and TRBJ2-1; possible D gene TRBD2, 6 bases. CDR3 length: 10 amino acids. V was clipped by 7 bases and J by 7 bases, with 8 bases between them. CDR1 is SQVTM and CDR2 is ANQGSEA in the germline V gene. The CDR3: CSAGRNEQFF. The CDR3 region has the DNA TGCAGCGCCGGGAGAAATGAGCAGTTCTTC.

This clonotype occurred a few times. The chain carries TRBV7-9 and TRBJ2-1; TRBD1 matches 9 bases. With V trimmed by 4 bases and J by 4 bases, 5 bases remained unmatched. Germline V gene data show CDR1 as SEHNR and CDR2 as FQNEAQ (reference sequence). CDR3 size: 15 residues. CDR3 nucleotide sequence: TGTGCCAGCAGCTCACGGACAGGGGTGTACAATGAGCAGTTCTTC. Protein sequence: CASSSRTGVYNEQFF.

This clonotype has a handful of counts. V gene TRBV11-1 combines with J gene TRBJ2-5, with TRBD1 matching 8 bases. This CDR3 has 18 residues. Germline trimming cut 2 bases from V and 5 bases from J; bases unmatched to any gene: 16. Per germline, CDR1 SGHAT and CDR2 FQDESV (reference sequence). This chain's CDR3 is CASSLPRIVGQGTETQYF. In DNA, the CDR3 is TGTGCCAGCAGCTTACCTCGTATTGTAGGACAGGGTACGGAGACCCAGTACTTC. Full variable domain (rest looked up from reference TRBV11-1 and TRBJ2-5): EAEVAQSPRYKITEKSQAVAFWCDPISGHATLYWYRQILGQGPELLVQFQDESVVDDSQLPKDRFSAERLKGVDSTLKIQPAELGDSAMYLCASSLPRIVGQGTETQYFGPGTRLLVL.

Turning to this clonotype: One junction end does not reproduce the germline sequence, and a read error may be involved. This chain joins TRBV6-1 and TRBJ1-1; D is possibly TRBD1 (6 bases). Germline CDR1 is MNHNS and CDR2 is SASEGT. The CDR3 is 14 amino acids. CDR3 DNA: TGTGCCAGAAGTGCTCAGGGGTGGGACACTGAAGCTTTCTTT. Its translation: CARSAQGWDTEAFF.

This clonotype occurred a few times. This chain links TRBV5-5 with TRBJ2-7; the D is unclear. V was shortened by 3 bases and J by 3 bases, with 13 bases between the two germline ends. The germline V gene encodes CDR1 SGHKS and CDR2 YYEKEE (reference sequence). The CDR3 consists of 14 residues. The chain's CDR3 is CASSSYFSLYEQYF. In DNA form, the CDR3 reads TGTGCCAGCAGCTCGTATTTTTCCCTCTACGAGCAGTACTTC. Full variable domain (missing parts from reference TRBV5-5 and TRBJ2-7): DAGVTQSPTHLIKTRGQQVTLRCSPISGHKSVSWYQQVLGQGPQFIFQYYEKEERGRGNFPDRFSARQFPNYSSELNVNALLLGDSALYLCASSSYFSLYEQYFGPGTRLTVT.

The genes are TRBV2 and TRBJ2-2; TRBD1 aligns across 7 bases. Germline assignment: CDR1 SNHLY and CDR2 FYNNEI. After removal of 7 bases from V and 1 base from J, the junction contained 3 bases not matched to a gene. This CDR3 spans 14 amino acids. CDR3 sequence: CASTGTENTGELFF. The CDR3 DNA follows: TGTGCCAGCACCGGGACAGAGAACACCGGGGAGCTGTTTTTT.

This clonotype was seen more than once but under ten times. The CDR3 ends on some other residue instead of the conserved phenylalanine or tryptophan, so this is likely a read error. The DNA is omitted, as the CDR3 cannot be located on it reliably, and the CDR3 follows TCRdb's listing. The V gene is TRBV6-2 or TRBV6-3, the J gene TRBJ2-7; the DNA was not used to check the table's D call, TRBD2. The germline V gene has CDR1 MNHEY and CDR2 SVGEGT. The CDR3 is 11 amino acids long, termini counted. The CDR3 loop reads CASSSGTRRFL.

The chain has TRBV5-1 and TRBJ1-2; D remains unclear. Per the germline V gene, CDR1 is SGHRS and CDR2 is YFSETQ. There are 13 residues in the CDR3. Trimming shortened V by 5 bases and J by 6 bases, and 14 bases separated the two germline ends. For the CDR3, the DNA is TGCGCCAGCAGACTTCCGGGAACAAATGGCTACACCTTC. Translation gives CASRLPGTNGYTF.

The chain links TRBV5-1 to TRBJ2-7; TRBD2 might be the D (5 bases). There are 14 residues in the CDR3. With 1 base removed from V and 2 bases from J, the gap between germline ends came to 10 bases. Germline assignment: CDR1 SGHRS and CDR2 YFSETQ. DNA for the CDR3: TGCGCCAGCAGCTTGACCGGGGTCGCCTACGAGCAGTACTTC. It codes for CASSLTGVAYEQYF.

V usage is TRBV5-1 and J usage is TRBJ2-1; D gene unclear. V lost 4 bases and J 6 bases, leaving 14 bases between the germline ends. The CDR3 is 14 amino acids. The germline CDR1 and CDR2 sequences are SGHRS and YFSETQ. The CDR3 region is CASSARLMGNEQFF. The CDR3 nucleotides are TGCGCCAGCAGCGCCCGTTTAATGGGCAATGAGCAGTTCTTC.

This clonotype was detected a few times. V usage is TRBV4-1 and J usage is TRBJ2-5; tentative D call: TRBD2 (6 bases). V was cut by 0 bases and J by 5 bases, with 10 bases left in between. Germline CDR1 MGHRA, CDR2 YSYEKL. CDR3 length equals 14 residues. DNA for the CDR3: TGCGCCAGCAGCCAAGATCCAGGGAGGGAGACCCAGTACTTC. Translation: CASSQDPGRETQYF.